A single sample is the source of the 21 T cell receptor beta chains below, sequenced in a study of cytomegalovirus exposure and HLA in healthy donors. 13 Jbeta primers and 60 Vbeta primers were used for the PCR. TCRdb keeps only in-frame clones here, not all; method: immunoSEQ multiplex PCR. The sample records 55,000 to 80,000 clones, just under 75% being singletons. The sample comprised PBMCs. Receptor source: a woman in her twenties or thirties in good health and CMV-seronegative.

The V call is TRBV28, the J call TRBJ1-1; D not resolved. Per the germline V gene, CDR1 is MDHEN and CDR2 is SYDVKM. The CDR3 has 14 amino acids. Trimming pared 4 bases from V and 1 base from J, leaving 10 bases between. CDR3 in DNA: TGTGCCAGCAGTTCCCACAATCGGAACACTGAAGCTTTCTTT. The encoded protein is CASSSHNRNTEAFF.

V usage is TRBV5-1 and J usage is TRBJ2-2; tentatively, D is TRBD2 (6 bases). Germline V CDR1 and CDR2: SGHRS, YFSETQ. The ends were cut back, 2 bases at V and 5 bases at J, with 10 bases in the middle. The CDR3 length is 14 residues. CDR3 nucleotide sequence: TGCGCCAGCAGCTTCGGGAGAGGGACCGGGGAGCTGTTTTTT. It codes for CASSFGRGTGELFF.

The chain employs TRBV11-2 and TRBJ2-7, with TRBD2 matching over 7 bases. The CDR3 loop spans 15 amino acids. J was trimmed by 2 bases and V by 4 bases; bases with no gene match: 8. CDR1 and CDR2 from the germline V gene are SGHAT and FQNNGV. The CDR3 sequence: CASSYDGGGTYEQYF. The CDR3 DNA sequence: TGTGCCAGCAGCTACGACGGGGGAGGGACCTACGAGCAGTACTTC.

The chain joins TRBV7-9 to TRBJ1-3, with a tentative D call TRBD1 (5 bases). Germline values: CDR1 SEHNR, CDR2 FQNEAQ (reference sequence). V was pared by 8 bases and J by 0 bases, with 11 bases between. CDR3 size: 14 residues. Here the CDR3 DNA reads TGTGCCAGCCTTCGGGGGGGCTCTGGAAACACCATATATTTT. It encodes CASLRGGSGNTIYF.

The genes are TRBV15 and TRBJ1-1, with a possible D match to TRBD1 (6 bases). Germline V gene data show CDR1 as LNHNV and CDR2 as YYDKDF (reference sequence). The CDR3 loop spans 17 amino acids. The V gene lost 3 bases and the J gene lost 0 bases, with 17 bases spanning the gap. The CDR3 DNA sequence: TGTGCCACCAGCAGGGGGGACATCTACATTATGAACACTGAAGCTTTCTTT. This gives the protein CATSRGDIYIMNTEAFF.

This sequence joins TRBV5-8 and TRBJ2-1; 8 bases align to TRBD2. J was trimmed by 0 bases and V by 0 bases; bases with no gene match: 8. Looked up from germline, CDR1 is SGHTS and CDR2 is YDEGEE. The CDR3 extends over 18 amino acids. The CDR3 DNA is TGTGCCAGCAGCTTGGCCTTAATAGCGGGATACTCCTACAATGAGCAGTTCTTC. Protein: CASSLALIAGYSYNEQFF. Combining the CDR3 with reference TRBV5-8 and TRBJ2-1 gives the whole variable domain EAGVTQSPTHLIKTRGQQATLRCSPISGHTSVYWYQQALGLGLQFLLWYDEGEERNRGNFPPRFSGRQFPNYSSELNVNALELEDSALYLCASSLALIAGYSYNEQFFGPGTRLTVL.

This clone has more than one count but fewer than ten. The chain combines TRBV5-5 with TRBJ1-5; a possible D gene is TRBD1 (5 bases). This CDR3 contains 13 residues. V lost 7 bases and J lost 0, with 8 bases in between. Looked up from germline, CDR1 is SGHKS and CDR2 is YYEKEE (reference sequence). CDR3 amino acids: CASAGYSNQPQHF. The CDR3 DNA reads TGTGCCAGCGCAGGGTATAGCAATCAGCCCCAGCATTTT.

The CDR3 protein is CASSDDRGGDEQYF. Written as DNA, the CDR3 is TGTGCCAGCAGTGACGACAGGGGCGGCGACGAGCAGTACTTC. This rearrangement joins TRBV9 to TRBJ2-5; 8 bases line up with TRBD1. The tail of the sequence fits TRBJ2-7 better, so the J call may be wrong. This CDR3 is 14 amino acids long. Germline loops: CDR1 SGDLS, CDR2 YYNGEE.

This clone was recorded only once. The V and J genes are TRBV2 and TRBJ2-5, with 8 positions matching TRBD1. The V gene end was trimmed by 8 bases and the J gene end by 2 bases; junction bases not matched to a gene: 10. The CDR3 covers 15 residues. The germline V gene has CDR1 SNHLY and CDR2 FYNNEI. DNA of the CDR3: TGTGCCAGCCGCAACCAGGGGGCGAAGCAAGAGACCCAGTACTTC. Protein: CASRNQGAKQETQYF.

About this clone itself: The junction departs from the called germline gene at one end, perhaps through a read error. The CDR3 DNA reads TGTTCCAGCAGCTTACAGGCAGTGGGGCCCAACACTGAAGCTTTCTTT. This encodes CSSSLQAVGPNTEAFF. V and J are TRBV7-9 and TRBJ1-1, with a tentative D call TRBD1 (5 bases). The CDR3 runs 16 residues. The germline CDR1 and CDR2 sequences are SEHNR and FQNEAQ (reference sequence).

V gene TRBV4-1 combines with J gene TRBJ1-2; TRBD1 aligns across 9 bases. Germline CDR1 and CDR2: MGHRA and YSYEKL. The CDR3 runs 14 residues. V was pared by 3 bases and J by 8 bases, with 7 bases of the junction left unmatched. The CDR3 DNA reads TGCGCCAGCAGCCAGGGACAGGGCGAGGGAGGCTACACCTTC. Translating it yields CASSQGQGEGGYTF.

The chain is built from TRBV25-1 and TRBJ2-7, with a possible D match to TRBD2 (5 bases). This CDR3 is 15 amino acids long. Per the germline V gene, CDR1 is MGHDK and CDR2 is SYGVNS. Trimming cost V 3 bases and J 3 bases, with 15 bases left between them. DNA of the CDR3: TGTGCCAGCAGTGATATAGCAGCGGAGATCTACGAGCAGTACTTC. Protein: CASSDIAAEIYEQYF.

The chain joins TRBV7-9 to TRBJ1-1; D is ambiguous. Germline V gene data show CDR1 as SEHNR and CDR2 as FQNEAQ (reference sequence). The CDR3 has 12 amino acids. V was trimmed by 5 bases and J by 5 bases, leaving 9 bases between them. The CDR3 region is CASSRTGTEAFF. The DNA of the CDR3 is TGTGCCAGCAGCCGGACTGGGACTGAAGCTTTCTTT.

This chain connects TRBV7-9 to TRBJ1-1, with a possible D match to TRBD1 (6 bases). Trimming left V 1 base short and J 5 bases short, with 8 bases between. The CDR3 is 13 residues long. The germline gives CDR1 SEHNR, CDR2 FQNEAQ (reference sequence). The CDR3 spells CASSLGTATEAFF. CDR3 DNA: TGTGCCAGCAGCTTAGGGACAGCTACTGAAGCTTTCTTT.

This sequence joins TRBV29-1 and TRBJ2-2, with D maybe TRBD2 (5 bases). The CDR3 consists of 13 residues. V lost 3 bases and J lost 4, with 9 bases in between. CDR1 is SQVTM, CDR2 ANQGSEA, per germline. The CDR3 nucleotides are TGCAGCGTTGAGGAGGCGAGCACCGGGGAGCTGTTTTTT. Its translation: CSVEEASTGELFF.

The chain combines TRBV11-2 with TRBJ1-4; D possibly corresponds to TRBD1 (6 bases). With 1 base removed from V and 4 bases from J, the gap between germline ends came to 13 bases. This CDR3 spans 16 amino acids. Germline CDR1 reads SGHAT; CDR2 reads FQNNGV. This CDR3 is CASSLGGGLGNEKLFF. DNA of the CDR3: TGTGCCAGCAGCTTAGGGGGGGGGCTTGGTAATGAAAAACTGTTTTTT.

The rearrangement uses TRBV19 and TRBJ2-2, with 9 bases identical to TRBD2. Trimming took 7 bases from V and 4 from J; bases not matched to a gene: 7. Germline CDR1 is LNHDA and CDR2 is SQIVND (reference sequence). The CDR3 runs 15 residues. The CDR3 region has the DNA TGTGCCAGTATAATCGGCGGGAGGGTCACCGGGGAGCTGTTTTTT. It translates to CASIIGGRVTGELFF.

J is TRBJ2-3 and V is TRBV5-1; 13 bases are a match to TRBD2. The V gene end was trimmed by 2 bases and the J gene end by 4 bases; junction bases not matched to a gene: 7. CDR1 and CDR2 (germline): SGHRS, YFSETQ. This CDR3 has 17 amino acids. As DNA, the CDR3 is TGCGCCAGCAGCTTACTACTAGCGGGAGGGGGCCCAGATACGCAGTATTTT. Amino acid sequence: CASSLLLAGGGPDTQYF.

The V gene is TRBV5-1, the J gene TRBJ1-1, with TRBD1 as a possible D gene (5 bases). V lost 0 bases and J 1 base, leaving 10 bases between the germline ends. This CDR3 has 15 amino acids. Germline V gene sequence: CDR1 SGHRS, CDR2 YFSETQ. The CDR3 coding sequence is TGCGCCAGCAGCTTGGTTACTACAGGGAACACTGAAGCTTTCTTT. Its protein is CASSLVTTGNTEAFF.

The chain recombines TRBV2 with TRBJ1-2; D gene uncertain. This CDR3 is 14 amino acids long. V was shortened by 5 bases and J by 2 bases, with 12 bases between the two germline ends. From germline, CDR1 is SNHLY and CDR2 FYNNEI. In nucleotides, the CDR3 is TGTGCCAGCAGTCCGAGGTTAACGAACTATGGCTACACCTTC. It specifies CASSPRLTNYGYTF.

Details on this clone: Germline and junction disagree at one end, which may indicate a read error. The CDR3 spells CASSLGLGEDEQFF. CDR3 bases: TGTGCTAGCAGCTTAGGGCTGGGGGAGGATGAGCAGTTCTTC. The chain recombines TRBV7-7 with TRBJ2-1; a weak D match, TRBD2 (6 bases). This CDR3 spans 14 amino acids. The V gene's germline CDR1 is SSHAT and CDR2 FNYEAQ (reference sequence).